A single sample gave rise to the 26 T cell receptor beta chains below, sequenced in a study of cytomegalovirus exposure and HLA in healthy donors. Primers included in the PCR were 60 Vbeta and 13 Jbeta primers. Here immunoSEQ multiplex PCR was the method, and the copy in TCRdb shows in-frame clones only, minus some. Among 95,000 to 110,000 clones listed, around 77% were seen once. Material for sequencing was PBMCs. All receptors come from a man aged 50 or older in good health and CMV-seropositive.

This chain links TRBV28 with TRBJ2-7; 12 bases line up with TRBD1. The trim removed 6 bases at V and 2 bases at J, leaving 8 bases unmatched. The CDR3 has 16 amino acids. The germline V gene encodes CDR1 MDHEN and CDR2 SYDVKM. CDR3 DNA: TGTGCCAGCAGAACACGGGACAGGGGGCGCACCTACGAGCAGTACTTC. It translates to CASRTRDRGRTYEQYF. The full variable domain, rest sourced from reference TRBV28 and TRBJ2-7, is DVKVTQSSRYLVKRTGEKVFLECVQDMDHENMFWYRQDPGLGLRLIYFSYDVKMKEKGDIPEGYSVSREKKERFSLILESASTNQTSMYLCASRTRDRGRTYEQYFGPGTRLTVT.

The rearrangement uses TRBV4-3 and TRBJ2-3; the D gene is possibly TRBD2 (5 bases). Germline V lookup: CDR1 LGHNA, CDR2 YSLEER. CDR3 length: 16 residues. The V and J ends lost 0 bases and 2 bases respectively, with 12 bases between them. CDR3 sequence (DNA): TGCGCCAGCAGCCAAGATGCCCAGCGGCACACAGATACGCAGTATTTT. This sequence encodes CASSQDAQRHTDTQYF.

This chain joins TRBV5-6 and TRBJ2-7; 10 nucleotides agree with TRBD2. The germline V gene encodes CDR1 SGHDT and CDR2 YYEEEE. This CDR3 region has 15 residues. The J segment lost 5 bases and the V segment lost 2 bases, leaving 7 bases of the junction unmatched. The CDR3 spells CASSLRLAGVDEQYF. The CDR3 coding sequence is TGTGCCAGCAGCTTAAGGCTAGCGGGAGTTGACGAGCAGTACTTC. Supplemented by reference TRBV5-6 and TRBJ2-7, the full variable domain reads DAGVTQSPTHLIKTRGQQVTLRCSPKSGHDTVSWYQQALGQGPQFIFQYYEEEERQRGNFPDRFSGHQFPNYSSELNVNALLLGDSALYLCASSLRLAGVDEQYFGPGTRLTVT.

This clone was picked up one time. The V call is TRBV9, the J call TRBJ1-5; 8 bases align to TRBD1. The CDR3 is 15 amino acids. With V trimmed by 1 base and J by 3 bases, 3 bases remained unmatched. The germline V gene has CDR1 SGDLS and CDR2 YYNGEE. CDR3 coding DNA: TGTGCCAGCAGCGTACAGGACAGGGACAATCAGCCCCAGCATTTT. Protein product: CASSVQDRDNQPQHF.

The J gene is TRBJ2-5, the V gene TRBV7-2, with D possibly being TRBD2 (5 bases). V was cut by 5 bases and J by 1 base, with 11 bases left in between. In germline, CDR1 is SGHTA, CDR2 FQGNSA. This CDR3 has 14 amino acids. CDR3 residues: CASSPNSAQETQYF. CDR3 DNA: TGTGCCAGCAGCCCAAATAGCGCCCAAGAGACCCAGTACTTC.

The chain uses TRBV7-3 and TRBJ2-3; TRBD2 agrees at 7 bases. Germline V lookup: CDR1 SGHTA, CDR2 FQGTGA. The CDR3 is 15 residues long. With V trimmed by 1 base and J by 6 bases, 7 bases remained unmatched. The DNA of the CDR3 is TGTGCCAGCAGCTTAATGTCCACTAGCGTGGATACGCAGTATTTT. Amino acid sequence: CASSLMSTSVDTQYF. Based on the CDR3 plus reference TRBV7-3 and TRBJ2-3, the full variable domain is GAGVSQTPSNKVTEKGKYVELRCDPISGHTALYWYRQSLGQGPEFLIYFQGTGAADDSGLPNDRFFAVRPEGSVSTLKIQRTERGDSAVYLCASSLMSTSVDTQYFGPGTRLTVL.

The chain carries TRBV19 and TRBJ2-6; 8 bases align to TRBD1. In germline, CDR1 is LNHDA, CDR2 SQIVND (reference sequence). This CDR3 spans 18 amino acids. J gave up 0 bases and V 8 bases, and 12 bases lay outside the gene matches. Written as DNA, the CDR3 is TGTGCCAGTGGCGGGCGGGGACAGGCGAGCTCTGGGGCCAACGTCCTGACTTTC. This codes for CASGGRGQASSGANVLTF.

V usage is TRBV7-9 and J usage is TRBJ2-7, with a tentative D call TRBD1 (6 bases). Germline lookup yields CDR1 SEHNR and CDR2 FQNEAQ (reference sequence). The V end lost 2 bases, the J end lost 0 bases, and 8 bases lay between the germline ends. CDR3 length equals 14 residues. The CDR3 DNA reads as TGTGCCAGCAGCTTATCAGGGGTCTCCTACGAGCAGTACTTC. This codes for CASSLSGVSYEQYF. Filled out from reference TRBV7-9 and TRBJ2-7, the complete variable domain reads DTGVSQNPRHKITKRGQNVTFRCDPISEHNRLYWYRQTLGQGPEFLTYFQNEAQLEKSRLLSDRFSAERPKGSFSTLEIQRTEQGDSAMYLCASSLSGVSYEQYFGPGTRLTVT.

The CDR3 bases are TGTGCCAGCAGCGTATCCGGGACTAGCGGGAGGAACCACGGGCAGTTCTTC. Encoded protein: CASSVSGTSGRNHGQFF. The chain carries TRBV5-6 and TRBJ2-1, with 15 bases matching TRBD2. The CDR3 runs 17 residues. J was trimmed by 12 bases and V by 4 bases; bases with no gene match: 14. CDR1 and CDR2 (germline): SGHDT, YYEEEE. The full variable domain, completed using reference TRBV5-6 and TRBJ2-1, is DAGVTQSPTHLIKTRGQQVTLRCSPKSGHDTVSWYQQALGQGPQFIFQYYEEEERQRGNFPDRFSGHQFPNYSSELNVNALLLGDSALYLCASSVSGTSGRNHGQFFGPGTRLTVL.

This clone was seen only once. The CDR3 DNA sequence: TGTGCCAGCAGCTCGGGACAGGGACAGAATGAGCAGTTCTTC. The encoded protein is CASSSGQGQNEQFF. The chain joins TRBV5-4 to TRBJ2-1, with 9 nucleotides matching TRBD1. Germline CDR1 and CDR2: SGHNT and YYREEE (reference sequence). The J segment lost 7 bases and the V segment lost 3 bases, leaving 5 bases of the junction unmatched. The CDR3 totals 14 residues.

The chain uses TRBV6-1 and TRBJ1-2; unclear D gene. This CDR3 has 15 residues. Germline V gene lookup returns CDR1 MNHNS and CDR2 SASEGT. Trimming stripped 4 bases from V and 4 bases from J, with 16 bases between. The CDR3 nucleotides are TGTGCCAGCAGTGTTACCCTAGGAACATTCTATGGCTACACCTTC. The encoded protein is CASSVTLGTFYGYTF.

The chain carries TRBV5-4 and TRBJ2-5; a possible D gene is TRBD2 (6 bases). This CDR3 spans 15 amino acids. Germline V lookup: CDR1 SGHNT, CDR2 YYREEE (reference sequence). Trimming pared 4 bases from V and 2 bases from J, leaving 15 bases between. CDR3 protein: CASSTGSLGQETQYF. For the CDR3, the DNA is TGTGCCAGCAGCACCGGGAGTCTAGGTCAAGAGACCCAGTACTTC.

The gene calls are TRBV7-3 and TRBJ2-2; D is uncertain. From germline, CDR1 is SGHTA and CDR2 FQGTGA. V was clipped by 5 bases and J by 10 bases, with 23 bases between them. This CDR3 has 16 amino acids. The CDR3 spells CASSPSGSKTALELFF. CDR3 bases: TGTGCCAGCAGCCCTAGTGGGTCTAAAACGGCGTTGGAGCTGTTTTTT.

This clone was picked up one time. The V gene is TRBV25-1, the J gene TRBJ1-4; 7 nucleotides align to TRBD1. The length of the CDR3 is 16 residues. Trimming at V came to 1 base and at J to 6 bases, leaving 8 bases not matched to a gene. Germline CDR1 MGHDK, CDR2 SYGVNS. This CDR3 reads CASSEFSGGTDEKLFF. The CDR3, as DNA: TGTGCCAGCAGTGAATTCTCCGGCGGGACAGATGAAAAACTGTTTTTT.

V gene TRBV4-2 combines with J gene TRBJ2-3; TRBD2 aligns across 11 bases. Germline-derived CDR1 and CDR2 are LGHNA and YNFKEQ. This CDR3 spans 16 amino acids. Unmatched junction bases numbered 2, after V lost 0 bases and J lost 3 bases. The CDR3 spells CASSQDTSGGTDTQYF. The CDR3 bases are TGTGCCAGCAGCCAAGACACTAGCGGGGGAACAGATACGCAGTATTTT.

The CDR3 coding sequence is TGTGCCAGCAGTTTCCGGACTAGCGGCCCGTACAATGAGCAGTTCTTC. This encodes CASSFRTSGPYNEQFF. The V gene is TRBV27, the J gene TRBJ2-1; 10 bases fit TRBD2. CDR1 and CDR2 from the germline V gene are MNHEY and SMNVEV (reference sequence). V lost 3 bases, J lost 4 bases, and 6 bases stayed unmatched. The CDR3 is 16 amino acids.

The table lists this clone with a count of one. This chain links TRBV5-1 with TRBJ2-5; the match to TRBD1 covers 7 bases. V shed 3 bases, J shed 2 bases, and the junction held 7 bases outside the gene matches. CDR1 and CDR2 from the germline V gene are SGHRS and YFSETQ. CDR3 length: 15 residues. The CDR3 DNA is TGCGCCAGCAGCTACCAGCCGGGACAGCAAGAGACCCAGTACTTC. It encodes CASSYQPGQQETQYF. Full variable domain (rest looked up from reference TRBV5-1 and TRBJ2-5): KAGVTQTPRYLIKTRGQQVTLSCSPISGHRSVSWYQQTPGQGLQFLFEYFSETQRNKGNFPGRFSGRQFSNSRSEMNVSTLELGDSALYLCASSYQPGQQETQYFGPGTRLLVL.

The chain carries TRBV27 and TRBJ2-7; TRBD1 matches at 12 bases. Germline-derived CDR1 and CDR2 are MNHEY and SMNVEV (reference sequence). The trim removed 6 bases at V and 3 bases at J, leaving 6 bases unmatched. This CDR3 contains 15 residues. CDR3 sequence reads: CASRTGTGGLYEQYF. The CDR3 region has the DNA TGTGCCAGCAGGACAGGGACAGGGGGCCTCTACGAGCAGTACTTC.

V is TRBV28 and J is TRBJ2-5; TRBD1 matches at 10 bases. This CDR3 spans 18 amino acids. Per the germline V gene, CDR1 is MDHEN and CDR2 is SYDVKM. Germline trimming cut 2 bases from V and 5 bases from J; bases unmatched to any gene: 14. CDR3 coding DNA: TGTGCCAGCAGTTTAGGGACAGGGGTTGCCGTGGGACGGGAGACCCAGTACTTC. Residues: CASSLGTGVAVGRETQYF.

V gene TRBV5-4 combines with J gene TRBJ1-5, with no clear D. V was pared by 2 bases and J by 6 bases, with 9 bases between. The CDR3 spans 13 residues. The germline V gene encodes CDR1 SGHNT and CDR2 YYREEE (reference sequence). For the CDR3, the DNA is TGTGCCAGCAGCTTCGATTCCGGTCAGCCCCAGCATTTT. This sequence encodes CASSFDSGQPQHF.

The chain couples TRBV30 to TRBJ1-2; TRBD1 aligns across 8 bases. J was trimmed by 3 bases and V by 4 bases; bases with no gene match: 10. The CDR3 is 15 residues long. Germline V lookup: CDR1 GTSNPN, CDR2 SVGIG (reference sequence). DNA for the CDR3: TGTGCCTGGAAGCCTCAGGGGGCGGAGGACTATGGCTACACCTTC. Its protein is CAWKPQGAEDYGYTF.

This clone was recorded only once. CDR3 DNA: TGCGCCAGCAGCTTGTCACAGGGGACTCACAATGAGCAGTTCTTC. Translating gives CASSLSQGTHNEQFF. This chain uses TRBV5-1 with TRBJ2-1, with D possibly matching TRBD1 (7 bases). In germline, CDR1 is SGHRS, CDR2 YFSETQ. This CDR3 comprises 15 residues. V was pared by 1 base and J by 5 bases, with 13 bases between.

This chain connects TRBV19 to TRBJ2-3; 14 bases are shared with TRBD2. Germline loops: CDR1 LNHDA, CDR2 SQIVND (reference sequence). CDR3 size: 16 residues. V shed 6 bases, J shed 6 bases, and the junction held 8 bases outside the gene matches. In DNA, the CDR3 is TGTGCCAGTAGCTCGACTAGCGGGAGGGCCCTGGATACGCAGTATTTT. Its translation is CASSSTSGRALDTQYF. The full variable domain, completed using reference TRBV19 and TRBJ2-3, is DGGITQSPKYLFRKEGQNVTLSCEQNLNHDAMYWYRQDPGQGLRLIYYSQIVNDFQKGDIAEGYSVSREKKESFPLTVTSAQKNPTAFYLCASSSTSGRALDTQYFGPGTRLTVL.

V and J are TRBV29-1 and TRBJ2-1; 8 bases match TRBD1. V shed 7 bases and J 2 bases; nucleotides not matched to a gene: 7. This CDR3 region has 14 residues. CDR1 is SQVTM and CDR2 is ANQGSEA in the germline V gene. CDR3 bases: TGCAGCGCTATAGACAGGGGAACCTACAATGAGCAGTTCTTC. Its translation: CSAIDRGTYNEQFF.

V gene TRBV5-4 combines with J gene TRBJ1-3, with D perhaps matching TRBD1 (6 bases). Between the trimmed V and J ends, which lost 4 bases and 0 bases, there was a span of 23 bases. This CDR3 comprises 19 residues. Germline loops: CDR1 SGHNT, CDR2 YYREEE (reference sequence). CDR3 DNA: TGTGCCAGCAGCAGGGACACTCGCTCTGGAAATCCCTCTGGAAACACCATATATTTT. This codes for CASSRDTRSGNPSGNTIYF.

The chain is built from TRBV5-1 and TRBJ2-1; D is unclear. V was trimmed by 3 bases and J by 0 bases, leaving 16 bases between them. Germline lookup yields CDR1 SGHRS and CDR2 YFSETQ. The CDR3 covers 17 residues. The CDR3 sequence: CASSSRPLTSSYNEQFF. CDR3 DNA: TGCGCCAGCAGCTCACGCCCGCTCACGAGCTCCTACAATGAGCAGTTCTTC.